Each of the 7 T cell receptor beta chains below was sequenced from the same sample in a study of human T cells and chemical hapten exposure. MiXCR, run by TCRdb on the RACE reads, gives a single entry per CDR3 protein. The repertoire holds about 380,000 distinct CDR3 sequences, with under 6.5% as singletons. Regarding time point: patch test 2, 6 weeks after DPC sensitization. Treatment specified: therapeutic diphenylcyclopropenone sensitization with weekly scalp DPC. The specimen was whole blood, collected in connection with sensitization to the hapten diphenylcyclopropenone (DPC). The origin of the receptors is a woman under 30 with alopecia areata. Some clones in this sample may be carry-over from other donors' samples.

This clonotype has more than one count but fewer than ten. The rearrangement uses TRBV25-1 and TRBJ2-7, with D tentatively TRBD1 (5 bases). V lost 3 bases and J lost 0, with 12 bases in between. CDR3 length: 15 residues. CDR1 and CDR2 from the germline V gene are MGHDK and SYGVNS. Written as DNA, the CDR3 is TGTGCCAGCAGTGATCCCACAGGTGGCTCCTACGAGCAGTACTTC. Its protein is CASSDPTGGSYEQYF.

This clonotype was counted at least ten times. The rearrangement joins TRBV6-5 to TRBJ2-2; TRBD1 matches 8 bases. From germline, CDR1 is MNHEY and CDR2 SVGAGI. Trimming took 11 bases from V and 6 from J; bases not matched to a gene: 14. This CDR3 has 15 residues. This chain's CDR3 is CAGGASGGVPGELFF. CDR3 nucleotides: TGTGCCGGTGGTGCCTCAGGGGGCGTCCCCGGGGAGCTGTTTTTT.

The chain links TRBV3-1 to TRBJ2-1; no firm D call. V lost 0 bases and J 2 bases, leaving 17 bases between the germline ends. Germline CDR1 is LGHDT and CDR2 is YNNKEL (reference sequence). CDR3 length equals 18 residues. CDR3 region: CASSQDGYLSVAYNEQFF. The CDR3 region has the DNA TGTGCCAGCAGCCAAGATGGGTATCTGTCGGTAGCCTACAATGAGCAGTTCTTC.

The rearrangement uses TRBV24-1 and TRBJ2-2; possibly TRBD1 for D (6 bases). Trimming took 4 bases from V and 4 from J, leaving 12 bases between them. There are 15 residues in the CDR3. In germline, CDR1 is KGHDR, CDR2 SFDVKD. CDR3 in amino acids: CATSETDRRTGELFF. The CDR3 coding sequence is TGTGCCACCAGTGAAACGGACAGACGCACCGGGGAGCTGTTTTTT.

Ten or more counts support this clonotype. This rearrangement joins TRBV6-6 to TRBJ2-3, with 9 bases matching TRBD1. This CDR3 is built from 15 residues. The ends lost 5 bases at V and 2 bases at J; junction bases unmatched: 5. The germline CDR1 and CDR2 sequences are MNHNY and SVGAGI (reference sequence). The CDR3 DNA is TGTGCCAGCAGTCTCGGACAGGGGTACACAGATACGCAGTATTTT. It specifies CASSLGQGYTDTQYF.

V gene TRBV12-3 or TRBV12-4 combines with J gene TRBJ2-5; D may correspond to TRBD1 or TRBD2 (5 bases each). This CDR3 is 13 amino acids long. V shed 5 bases and J shed 4 bases, with 11 bases lying between them. The CDR3 region has the DNA TGTGCCAGCAGTGCCCGGGACCGAGAGACCCAGTACTTC. Translated, it gives CASSARDRETQYF.

This clonotype was counted a few times. The chain is built from TRBV6-6 and TRBJ2-1, with no clear D. The germline gives CDR1 MNHNY, CDR2 SVGAGI (reference sequence). The CDR3 totals 17 residues. Trimming left V 0 bases short and J 0 bases short, with 12 bases between. CDR3 region: CASSYSIDESSYNEQFF. Written as DNA, the CDR3 is TGTGCCAGCAGTTACTCGATTGATGAGAGCTCCTACAATGAGCAGTTCTTC.